This T cell receptor (beta chain) appears in the sequencing data of a study of blood T cell repertoires in COVID-19. This CDR3 contains 13 residues. Trimming at V came to 0 bases and at J to 8 bases, leaving 4 bases not matched to a gene. CDR1 and CDR2 (germline): SGHRS, YFSETQ. The method was immunoSEQ multiplex PCR; TCRdb's version includes in-frame clones alone and lacks a portion of them. The sample includes over 75,000 clones, approximately 80% of them seen just once. The sample was peripheral blood. The genes are TRBV5-1 and TRBJ1-2; TRBD1 agrees at 7 bases. The receptor comes from a man in his 70s with acute or convalescent COVID-19. The CDR3 DNA follows: TGCGCCAGCAGCTTGGAGGGGGCGACCGGCTACACCTTC. Its protein product is CASSLEGATGYTF.